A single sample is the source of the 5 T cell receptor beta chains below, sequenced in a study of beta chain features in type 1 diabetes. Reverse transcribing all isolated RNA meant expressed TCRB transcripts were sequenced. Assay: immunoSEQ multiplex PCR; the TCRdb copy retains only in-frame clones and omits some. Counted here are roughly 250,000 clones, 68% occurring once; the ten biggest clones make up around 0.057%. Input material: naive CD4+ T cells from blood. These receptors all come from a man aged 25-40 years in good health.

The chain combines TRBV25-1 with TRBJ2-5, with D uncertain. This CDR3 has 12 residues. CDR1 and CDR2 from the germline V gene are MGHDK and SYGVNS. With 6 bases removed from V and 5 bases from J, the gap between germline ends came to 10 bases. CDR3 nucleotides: TGTGCCAGCAGCCTCAACGGGGAGACCCAGTACTTC. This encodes CASSLNGETQYF.

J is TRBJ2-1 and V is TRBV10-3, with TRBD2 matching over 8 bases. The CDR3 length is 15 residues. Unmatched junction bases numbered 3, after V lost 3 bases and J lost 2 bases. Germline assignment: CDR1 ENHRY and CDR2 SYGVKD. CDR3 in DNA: TGTGCCATCAGTGATAGCGGGGACCCCTACAATGAGCAGTTCTTC. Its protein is CAISDSGDPYNEQFF.

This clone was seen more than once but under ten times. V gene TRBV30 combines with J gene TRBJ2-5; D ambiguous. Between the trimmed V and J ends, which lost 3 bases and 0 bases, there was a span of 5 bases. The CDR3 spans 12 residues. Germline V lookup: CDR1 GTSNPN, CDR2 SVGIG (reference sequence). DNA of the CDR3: TGTGCCTGGAGAATAAACCAAGAGACCCAGTACTTC. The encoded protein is CAWRINQETQYF.

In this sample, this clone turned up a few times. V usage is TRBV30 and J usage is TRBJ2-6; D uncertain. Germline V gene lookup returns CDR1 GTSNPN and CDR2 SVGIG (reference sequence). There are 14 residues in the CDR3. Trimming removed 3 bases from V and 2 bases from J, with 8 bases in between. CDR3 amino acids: CAWRRLTGANVLTF. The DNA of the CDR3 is TGTGCCTGGAGGAGGCTTACTGGGGCCAACGTCCTGACTTTC.

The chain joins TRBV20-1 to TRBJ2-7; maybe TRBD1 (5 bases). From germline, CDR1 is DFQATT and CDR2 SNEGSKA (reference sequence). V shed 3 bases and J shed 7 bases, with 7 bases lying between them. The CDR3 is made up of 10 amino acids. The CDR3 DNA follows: TGCAGTGCTAGTAGGGGAGAGCAGTACTTC. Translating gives CSASRGEQYF.